The clone carrying this T cell receptor (beta chain) was seen at least ten times. The record originates from a study of T-cell reconstitution after alpha-beta-depleted transplantation in children. The J segment lost 7 bases and the V segment lost 7 bases, leaving 6 bases of the junction unmatched. CDR1 is MNHEY, CDR2 SVGAGI, per germline. The CDR3 extends over 12 amino acids. Molecular barcoding with unique molecular identifiers was used for the TCRbeta library. TCRdb re-called the PCR reads with MiXCR, one entry per CDR3 protein. The repertoire has hundreds of thousands of distinct CDR3 sequences, roughly a tenth of them found once; the top ten carry 2% to 2.5%.

The gene calls are TRBV6-5 and TRBJ2-5, with TRBD1 matching over 7 bases. The specimen comprised PBMCs, sampled before TCRalphabeta/CD19-depleted stem cell transplant. The TCR sequence derives from a child aged 2 to 10 with inherited bone marrow failure, due to receive a stem cell transplant. CDR3 DNA sequence: TGTGCCAGCACCCTGACAGGGACGACCCAGTACTTC. It encodes CASTLTGTTQYF.